This TCR beta chain was found in a study of blood T cell repertoires in COVID-19. Study summary: Both acute and convalescent COVID-19 samples were obtained from the United States, Italy and Spain. The cDNA or gDNA used as material had been derived from T cells, B-cell-depleted T cells, or PBMCs.

About this clone: This sample also contains other DNA sequences that code for the same CDR3.

Seattle enrolled patients during active infection and tracked them longitudinally. Germline-derived CDR1 and CDR2 are SGHRS and YFSETQ. The CDR3 extends over 14 amino acids. V was clipped by 0 bases and J by 3 bases; unmatched bases: 0. In the original processing: Amplification from reference gene primers served as the basis for estimated nucleated cell counts. Clones were read by immunoSEQ multiplex PCR, and TCRdb kept only the in-frame ones, dropping some. The DNA gave D and trimming, while V, J and clone size come from that table. The sample lists approximately 350,000 clones, roughly 90% occurring once.

This TCR was sampled from a woman aged 65 to 85 with COVID-19, enrolled during active disease. The sample consisted of peripheral blood. The chain recombines TRBV5-1 with TRBJ1-1, with 9 bases that match TRBD1. The DNA for the CDR3 is TGCGCCAGCAGCTTGGGGACAGGGGACACTGAAGCTTTCTTT. Translated: CASSLGTGDTEAFF.